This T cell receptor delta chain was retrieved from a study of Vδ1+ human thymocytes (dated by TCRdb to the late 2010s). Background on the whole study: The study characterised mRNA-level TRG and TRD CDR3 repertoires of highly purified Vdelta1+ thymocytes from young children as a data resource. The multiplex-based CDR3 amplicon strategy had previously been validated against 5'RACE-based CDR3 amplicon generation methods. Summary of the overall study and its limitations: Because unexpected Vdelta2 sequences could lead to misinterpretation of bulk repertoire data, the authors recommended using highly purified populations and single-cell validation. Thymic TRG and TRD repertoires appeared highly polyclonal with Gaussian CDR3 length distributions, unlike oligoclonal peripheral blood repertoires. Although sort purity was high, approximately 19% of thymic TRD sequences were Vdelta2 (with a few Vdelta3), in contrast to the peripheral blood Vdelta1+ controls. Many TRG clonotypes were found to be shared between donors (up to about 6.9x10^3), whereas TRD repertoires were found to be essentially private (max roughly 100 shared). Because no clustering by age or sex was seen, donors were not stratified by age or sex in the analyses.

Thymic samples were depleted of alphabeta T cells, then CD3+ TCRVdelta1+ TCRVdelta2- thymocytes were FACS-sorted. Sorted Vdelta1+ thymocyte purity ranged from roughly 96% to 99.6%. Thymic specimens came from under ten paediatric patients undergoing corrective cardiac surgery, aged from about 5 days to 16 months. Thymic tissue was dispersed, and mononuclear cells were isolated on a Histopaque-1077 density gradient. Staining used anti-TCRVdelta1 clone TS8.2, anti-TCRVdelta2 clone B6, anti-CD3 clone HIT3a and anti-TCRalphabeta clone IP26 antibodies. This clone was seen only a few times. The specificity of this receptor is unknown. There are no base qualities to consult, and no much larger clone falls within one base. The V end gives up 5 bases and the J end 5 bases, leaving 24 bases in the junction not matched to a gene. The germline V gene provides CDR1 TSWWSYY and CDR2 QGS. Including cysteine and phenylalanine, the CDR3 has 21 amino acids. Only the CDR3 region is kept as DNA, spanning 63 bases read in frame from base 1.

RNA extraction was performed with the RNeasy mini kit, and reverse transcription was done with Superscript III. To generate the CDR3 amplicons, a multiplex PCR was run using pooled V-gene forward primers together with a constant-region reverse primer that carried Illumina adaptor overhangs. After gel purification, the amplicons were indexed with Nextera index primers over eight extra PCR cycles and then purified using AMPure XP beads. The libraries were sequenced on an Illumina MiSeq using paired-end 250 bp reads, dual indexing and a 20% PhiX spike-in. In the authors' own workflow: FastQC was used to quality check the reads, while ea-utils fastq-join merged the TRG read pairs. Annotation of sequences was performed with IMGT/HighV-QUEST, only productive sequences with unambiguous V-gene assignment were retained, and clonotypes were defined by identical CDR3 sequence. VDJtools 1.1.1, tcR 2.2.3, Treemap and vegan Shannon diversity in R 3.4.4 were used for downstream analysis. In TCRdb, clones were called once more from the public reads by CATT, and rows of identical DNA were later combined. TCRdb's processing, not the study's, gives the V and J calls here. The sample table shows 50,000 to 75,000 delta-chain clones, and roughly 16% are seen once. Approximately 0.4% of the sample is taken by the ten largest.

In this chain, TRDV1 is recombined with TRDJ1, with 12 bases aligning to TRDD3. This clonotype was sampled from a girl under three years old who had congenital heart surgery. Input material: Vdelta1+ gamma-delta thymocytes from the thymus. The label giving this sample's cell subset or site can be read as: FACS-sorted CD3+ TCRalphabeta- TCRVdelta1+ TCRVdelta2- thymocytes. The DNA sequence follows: TGTGCTCTTGGGAACTACCCTCCTACGACCTGGGGGATACGCCTATCAGATAAACTCATCTTT. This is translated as CALGNYPPTTWGIRLSDKLIF.